This is a list of T cell receptor beta chains from one sample in a study of radiotherapy plus CTLA-4 blockade in lung cancer. TCRdb's copy holds only in-frame clones and misses some; the assay was immunoSEQ multiplex PCR. Among about 48,000 clones, approximately 86% were seen once, and the ten largest hold over 15%. The sample was peripheral blood, taken from a patient treated with radiotherapy plus ipilimumab. Receptors were obtained from a human donor with non-small cell lung cancer that progressed on radiotherapy plus ipilimumab. Some clones in this sample may be carry-over from other donors' samples. CDR3s include the opening cysteine and the closing phenylalanine or tryptophan. Fields, in order: clone size, V gene, D gene, J gene, CDR3 DNA, CDR3 protein. D genes are given only for firm matches. Not all rows give a size; the values are once, few, many and, for expanded clones, a class.

clone size: .; V gene: TRBV6-5; D gene: .; J gene: TRBJ1-2; CDR3 DNA: TGTGCCAGCAGTTACGACTGGGGACAATCTAACTATGGCTACACCTTC; CDR3 protein: CASSYDWGQSNYGYTF
clone size: .; V gene: TRBV5-1; D gene: TRBD2; J gene: TRBJ2-4; CDR3 DNA: TGCGCCAGCAGCTCAACTAGCGGGGGGGACATTCAGTACTTC; CDR3 protein: CASSSTSGGDIQYF
clone size: .; V gene: TRBV19; D gene: .; J gene: TRBJ2-1; CDR3 DNA: TGTGCCAGTAGTATGGAACAGACGAACAATGAGCAGTTCTTC; CDR3 protein: CASSMEQTNNEQFF
clone size: .; V gene: TRBV14; D gene: TRBD1; J gene: TRBJ2-1; CDR3 DNA: TGTGCCAGCAGCCAAGAAGGGACAGAGGTGGTTGAGCAGTTCTTC; CDR3 protein: CASSQEGTEVVEQFF
clone size: .; V gene: TRBV27; D gene: .; J gene: TRBJ2-7; CDR3 DNA: TGTGCCAGCAGGTCCGGGACTCCTCGGGAGCAGTACTTC; CDR3 protein: CASRSGTPREQYF
clone size: .; V gene: TRBV9; D gene: .; J gene: TRBJ1-5; CDR3 DNA: TGTGCCAGCAGCGCCGGGGGATCGGGCAATCAGCCCCAGCATTTT; CDR3 protein: CASSAGGSGNQPQHF
clone size: .; V gene: TRBV14; D gene: .; J gene: TRBJ2-2; CDR3 DNA: TGTGCCAGCAGCCAAGATCTTGAGAGTCGGGAGCTGTTTTTT; CDR3 protein: CASSQDLESRELFF
clone size: .; V gene: TRBV27; D gene: .; J gene: TRBJ1-2; CDR3 DNA: TGTGCCAGCAGTTCCGGGGGGGTTGGCTACACCTTC; CDR3 protein: CASSSGGVGYTF
clone size: .; V gene: TRBV6-5; D gene: TRBD1; J gene: TRBJ1-6; CDR3 DNA: TGTGCCAGCAGTTACGGGGACAGTGATTCACCCCTCCACTTT; CDR3 protein: CASSYGDSDSPLHF
clone size: .; V gene: TRBV7-8; D gene: .; J gene: TRBJ1-5; CDR3 DNA: TGTGCCAGCAGCTTTACAAATCAGCCCCAGCATTTT; CDR3 protein: CASSFTNQPQHF
clone size: .; V gene: TRBV30; D gene: TRBD1; J gene: TRBJ1-5; CDR3 DNA: TGTGCCTGGAGCGACCAGGGGGGACCCCTTCAAAATCAGCCCCAGCATTTT; CDR3 protein: CAWSDQGGPLQNQPQHF
clone size: .; V gene: TRBV27; D gene: TRBD1; J gene: TRBJ1-1; CDR3 DNA: TGTGCCAGCAGTCAGGGGGCCCCGAACACTGAAGCTTTCTTT; CDR3 protein: CASSQGAPNTEAFF
clone size: few; V gene: TRBV19; D gene: .; J gene: TRBJ1-2; CDR3 DNA: TGTGCCACCTCTTCTCGGCGGCTCGATGGCTACACCTTC; CDR3 protein: CATSSRRLDGYTF
clone size: .; V gene: TRBV4-1; D gene: .; J gene: TRBJ1-1; CDR3 DNA: TGCGCCAGCAGCCAAGATTCTCTCCTAGGGGCTGAAGCTTTCTTT; CDR3 protein: CASSQDSLLGAEAFF
clone size: .; V gene: TRBV7-2; D gene: TRBD2; J gene: TRBJ2-1; CDR3 DNA: TGTGCCAGCAGTCTGGAGCGGGAACGGGAGCAGTTCTTC; CDR3 protein: CASSLEREREQFF
clone size: few; V gene: TRBV7-9; D gene: TRBD1; J gene: TRBJ1-2; CDR3 DNA: TGTGCCAGCAGCCCCGGTCTATACAGGGGTTTAGGCTACACCTTC; CDR3 protein: CASSPGLYRGLGYTF
clone size: once; V gene: TRBV2; D gene: .; J gene: TRBJ2-5; CDR3 DNA: TGTGCCAGCAGGTCGACGCGGGTAGCTACCTCCCAAGAGACCCAGTACTTC; CDR3 protein: CASRSTRVATSQETQYF
clone size: .; V gene: TRBV5-5; D gene: .; J gene: TRBJ1-5; CDR3 DNA: TGTGCCAGCAGCACAAGTGGCAATCAGCCCCAGCATTTT; CDR3 protein: CASSTSGNQPQHF
clone size: .; V gene: TRBV7-2; D gene: TRBD2; J gene: TRBJ2-1; CDR3 DNA: TGTGCCAGCAGCTTTAAAACTAGCGGATACTACAATGAGCAGTTCTTC; CDR3 protein: CASSFKTSGYYNEQFF
clone size: .; V gene: TRBV6-1; D gene: TRBD1; J gene: TRBJ1-6; CDR3 DNA: TGTGCCAGCAGGGAGGCAGGGGGCGTTAATTCACCCCTCCACTTT; CDR3 protein: CASREAGGVNSPLHF
clone size: .; V gene: TRBV19; D gene: TRBD1; J gene: TRBJ2-5; CDR3 DNA: TGTGCCAGTAGTCCGCCTGAGACAGGGGGCATCATAGAGACCCAGTACTTC; CDR3 protein: CASSPPETGGIIETQYF
clone size: .; V gene: TRBV10-3; D gene: TRBD1; J gene: TRBJ2-1; CDR3 DNA: TGTGCCATCAGCGGCCGGGCGGACAGGACAAACAATGAGCAGTTCTTC; CDR3 protein: CAISGRADRTNNEQFF
clone size: .; V gene: TRBV19; D gene: TRBD1; J gene: TRBJ1-1; CDR3 DNA: TGTGCCAGTATTAGGACAGGGGGTCCCACTGAAGCTTTCTTT; CDR3 protein: CASIRTGGPTEAFF
clone size: .; V gene: TRBV19; D gene: .; J gene: TRBJ1-1; CDR3 DNA: TGTGCCAGTAGTGCGGGACTTATGAACACTGAAGCTTTCTTT; CDR3 protein: CASSAGLMNTEAFF
clone size: .; V gene: TRBV7-9; D gene: TRBD1; J gene: TRBJ2-7; CDR3 DNA: TGTGCCAGCAGCTTAGAAAAACAGGGGCCCTACGAGCAGTACTTC; CDR3 protein: CASSLEKQGPYEQYF
clone size: .; V gene: TRBV27; D gene: .; J gene: TRBJ2-7; CDR3 DNA: TGTGCCAGCAGTGAAGGGGTCGAGCAGTACTTC; CDR3 protein: CASSEGVEQYF
clone size: .; V gene: TRBV4-1; D gene: TRBD2; J gene: TRBJ2-2; CDR3 DNA: TGCGCCAGCAGCCAACGGACTAGCGCCTCGAACACCGGGGAGCTGTTTTTT; CDR3 protein: CASSQRTSASNTGELFF
clone size: .; V gene: TRBV29-1; D gene: .; J gene: TRBJ1-2; CDR3 DNA: TGCAGCGTTAGGACAGTCTATGGCTACACCTTC; CDR3 protein: CSVRTVYGYTF
clone size: .; V gene: TRBV6-6; D gene: TRBD1; J gene: TRBJ1-5; CDR3 DNA: TGTGCCAGCAGTTATGGACAGGGAAGGGATCAGCCCCAGCATTTT; CDR3 protein: CASSYGQGRDQPQHF
clone size: .; V gene: TRBV4-1; D gene: TRBD1; J gene: TRBJ1-5; CDR3 DNA: TGCGCCAGCAGCCAAGTTCGGACAGGGACCTTCACCCAGCCCCAGCATTTT; CDR3 protein: CASSQVRTGTFTQPQHF
clone size: .; V gene: TRBV7-2; D gene: TRBD1; J gene: TRBJ1-4; CDR3 DNA: TGTGCCAGCGGCCAGGGGGCCCTGACAACTAATGAAAAACTGTTTTTT; CDR3 protein: CASGQGALTTNEKLFF
clone size: .; V gene: TRBV7-2; D gene: TRBD2; J gene: TRBJ2-1; CDR3 DNA: TGTGCCAGCAGCTCCGGGCGGCTAGCGGGGTACAATGAGCAGTTCTTC; CDR3 protein: CASSSGRLAGYNEQFF
clone size: .; V gene: TRBV6-1; D gene: TRBD2; J gene: TRBJ2-1; CDR3 DNA: TGTGCCAGTTCGATGGTAGCGGGGGGGTTGGGTGAGCAGTTCTTC; CDR3 protein: CASSMVAGGLGEQFF
clone size: .; V gene: TRBV27; D gene: .; J gene: TRBJ2-3; CDR3 DNA: TGTGCCAGCAGTTTAAGGCAGGGGAGGGCAGATACGCAGTATTTT; CDR3 protein: CASSLRQGRADTQYF
clone size: .; V gene: TRBV7-9; D gene: .; J gene: TRBJ1-1; CDR3 DNA: TGTGCCAGCAGCTTAGAGGGGGAGGGTACTGAAGCTTTCTTT; CDR3 protein: CASSLEGEGTEAFF
clone size: .; V gene: TRBV9; D gene: .; J gene: TRBJ1-1; CDR3 DNA: TGTGCCAGCAGCGCGGGAATGAACACTGAAGCTTTCTTT; CDR3 protein: CASSAGMNTEAFF
clone size: .; V gene: TRBV19; D gene: .; J gene: TRBJ1-5; CDR3 DNA: TGTGCCAGTAGTATAAGACACAATCAGCCCCAGCATTTT; CDR3 protein: CASSIRHNQPQHF
clone size: .; V gene: TRBV7-2; D gene: TRBD2; J gene: TRBJ2-7; CDR3 DNA: TGTGCCAGCGGCCGGGAGGTCTCCTACGAGCAGTACTTC; CDR3 protein: CASGREVSYEQYF
clone size: .; V gene: TRBV30; D gene: .; J gene: TRBJ1-2; CDR3 DNA: TGTGCCTGGAGTGGGCCTTCGGGGGTTGTGGGACGGGGTCCCGGCTACACCTTC; CDR3 protein: CAWSGPSGVVGRGPGYTF
clone size: .; V gene: TRBV7-3; D gene: .; J gene: TRBJ1-1; CDR3 DNA: TGTGCCAGCAGCCGCCTCGGGGGGTCCAACACTGAAGCTTTCTTT; CDR3 protein: CASSRLGGSNTEAFF
clone size: .; V gene: TRBV9; D gene: TRBD1; J gene: TRBJ1-1; CDR3 DNA: TGTGCCAGCAGCATTCGGACAGGGGGCACTGAAGCTTTCTTT; CDR3 protein: CASSIRTGGTEAFF
clone size: .; V gene: TRBV30; D gene: .; J gene: TRBJ1-2; CDR3 DNA: TGTGCCTGGACTGGTGCATTTAGACTCTATGGCTACACCTTC; CDR3 protein: CAWTGAFRLYGYTF
clone size: .; V gene: TRBV4-1; D gene: TRBD2; J gene: TRBJ2-3; CDR3 DNA: TGCGCCAGCAGCCAAGATCTTAGCGGGGGCACAGATACGCAGTATTTT; CDR3 protein: CASSQDLSGGTDTQYF
clone size: .; V gene: TRBV5-1; D gene: TRBD2; J gene: TRBJ2-7; CDR3 DNA: TGCGCCAGCTCCAGCGGCCCGGGAGGGCCTACCTACGAGCAGTACTTC; CDR3 protein: CASSSGPGGPTYEQYF
clone size: .; V gene: TRBV29-1; D gene: TRBD1; J gene: TRBJ2-4; CDR3 DNA: TGCAGCGTCCTGGGGGTCCCGCAGGACAGGGTAGAGGGAAACATTCAGTACTTC; CDR3 protein: CSVLGVPQDRVEGNIQYF
clone size: .; V gene: TRBV5-1; D gene: .; J gene: TRBJ2-2; CDR3 DNA: TGCGCCAGCAGCCCAGGGGTGGGGCGGACGAACACCGGGGAGCTGTTTTTT; CDR3 protein: CASSPGVGRTNTGELFF
clone size: .; V gene: TRBV19; D gene: .; J gene: TRBJ2-1; CDR3 DNA: TGTGCCAGTAGACCGACTGCCGGCCGGTACAATGAGCAGTTCTTC; CDR3 protein: CASRPTAGRYNEQFF